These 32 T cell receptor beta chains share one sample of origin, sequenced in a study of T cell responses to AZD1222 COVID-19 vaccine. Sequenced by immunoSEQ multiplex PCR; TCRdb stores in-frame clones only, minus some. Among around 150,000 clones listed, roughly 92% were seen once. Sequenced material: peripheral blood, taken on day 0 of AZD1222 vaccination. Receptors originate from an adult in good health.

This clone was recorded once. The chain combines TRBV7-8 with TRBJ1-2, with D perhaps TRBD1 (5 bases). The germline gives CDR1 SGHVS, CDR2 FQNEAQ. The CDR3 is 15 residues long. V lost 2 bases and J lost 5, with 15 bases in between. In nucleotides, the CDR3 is TGTGCCAGCAGCTTAACACCCCAGGGTCTGTATGGCTACACCTTC. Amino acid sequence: CASSLTPQGLYGYTF. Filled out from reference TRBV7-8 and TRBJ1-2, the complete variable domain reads GAGVSQSPRYKVAKRGQDVALRCDPISGHVSLFWYQQALGQGPEFLTYFQNEAQLDKSGLPSDRFFAERPEGSVSTLKIQRTQQEDSAVYLCASSLTPQGLYGYTFGSGTRLTVV.

The CDR3 loop is CASSFRVNQPQHF. The CDR3 bases are TGTGCCAGCAGTTTTAGGGTGAATCAGCCCCAGCATTTT. The rearrangement links TRBV6-5 to TRBJ1-5, with D uncertain. This CDR3 region has 13 residues. V was clipped by 4 bases and J by 4 bases, with 8 bases between them. The germline V gene encodes CDR1 MNHEY and CDR2 SVGAGI.

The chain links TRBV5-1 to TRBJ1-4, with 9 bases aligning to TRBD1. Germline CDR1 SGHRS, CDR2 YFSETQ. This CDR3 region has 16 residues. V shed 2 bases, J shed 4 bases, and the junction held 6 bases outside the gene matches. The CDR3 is CASSLQGAGDNEKLFF. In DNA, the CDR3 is TGCGCCAGCAGCTTACAGGGGGCTGGCGATAATGAAAAACTGTTTTTT.

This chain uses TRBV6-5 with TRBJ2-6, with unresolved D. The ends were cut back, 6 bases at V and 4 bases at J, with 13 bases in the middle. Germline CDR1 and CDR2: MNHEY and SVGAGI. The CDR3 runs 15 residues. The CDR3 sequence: CASRPSFSGANVLTF. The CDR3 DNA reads TGTGCCAGCAGGCCCTCTTTTTCCGGGGCCAACGTCCTGACTTTC.

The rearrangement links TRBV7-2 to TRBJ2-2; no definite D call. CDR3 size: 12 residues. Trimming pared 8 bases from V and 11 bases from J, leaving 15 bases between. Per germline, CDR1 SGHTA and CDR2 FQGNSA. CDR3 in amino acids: CASLSYHRELFF. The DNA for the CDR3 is TGTGCCAGCCTCTCTTACCACCGTGAGCTGTTTTTT.

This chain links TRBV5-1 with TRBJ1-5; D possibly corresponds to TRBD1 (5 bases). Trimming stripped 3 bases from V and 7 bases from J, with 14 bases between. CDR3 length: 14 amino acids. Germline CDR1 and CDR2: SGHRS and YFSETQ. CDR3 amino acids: CASSYEAGKQPQHF. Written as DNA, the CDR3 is TGCGCCAGCAGCTACGAGGCAGGGAAGCAGCCCCAGCATTTT.

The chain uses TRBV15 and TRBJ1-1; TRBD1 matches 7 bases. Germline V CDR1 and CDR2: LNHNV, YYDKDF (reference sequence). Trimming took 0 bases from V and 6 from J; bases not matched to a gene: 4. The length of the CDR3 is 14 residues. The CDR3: CATSRDRGGSEAFF. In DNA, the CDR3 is TGTGCCACCAGCAGAGACAGGGGGGGATCTGAAGCTTTCTTT. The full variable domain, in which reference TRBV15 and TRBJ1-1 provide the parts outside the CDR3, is DAMVIQNPRYQVTQFGKPVTLSCSQTLNHNVMYWYQQKSSQAPKLLFHYYDKDFNNEADTPDNFQSRRPNTSFCFLDIRSPGLGDTAMYLCATSRDRGGSEAFFGQGTRLTVV.

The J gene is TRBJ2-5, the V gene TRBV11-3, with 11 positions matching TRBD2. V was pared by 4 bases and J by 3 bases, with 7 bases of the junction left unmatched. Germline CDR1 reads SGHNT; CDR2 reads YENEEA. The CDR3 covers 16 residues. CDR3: CASSSSSTSGEETQYF. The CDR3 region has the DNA TGTGCCAGCAGCTCCTCTTCGACTAGCGGGGAAGAGACCCAGTACTTC.

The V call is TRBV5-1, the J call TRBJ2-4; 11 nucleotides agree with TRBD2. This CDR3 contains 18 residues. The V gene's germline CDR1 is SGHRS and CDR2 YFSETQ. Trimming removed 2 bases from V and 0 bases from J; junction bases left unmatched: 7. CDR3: CASSLTAGTSGAKNIQYF. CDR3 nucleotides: TGCGCCAGCAGCTTAACCGCCGGGACTAGCGGAGCCAAAAACATTCAGTACTTC.

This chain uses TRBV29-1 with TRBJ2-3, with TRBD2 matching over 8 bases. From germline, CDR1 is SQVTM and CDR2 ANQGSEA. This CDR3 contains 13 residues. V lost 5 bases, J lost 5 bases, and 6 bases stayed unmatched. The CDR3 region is CSVHLLAGDTQYF. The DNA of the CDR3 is TGCAGCGTTCACCTTCTAGCGGGAGATACGCAGTATTTT.

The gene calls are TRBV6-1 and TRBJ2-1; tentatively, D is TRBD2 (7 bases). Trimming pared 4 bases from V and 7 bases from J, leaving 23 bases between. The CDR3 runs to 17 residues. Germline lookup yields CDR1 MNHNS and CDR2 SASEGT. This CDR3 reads CASSAGGRQGVRNEQFF. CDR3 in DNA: TGTGCCAGCAGTGCCGGGGGGCGGCAGGGTGTTCGTAATGAGCAGTTCTTC.

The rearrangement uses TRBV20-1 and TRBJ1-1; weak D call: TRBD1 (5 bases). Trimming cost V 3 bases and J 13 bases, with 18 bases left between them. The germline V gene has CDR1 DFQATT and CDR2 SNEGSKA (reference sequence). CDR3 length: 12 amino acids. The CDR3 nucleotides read TGCAGTGCTAGTTCCTTAGGGGTTCACGTTTTCTTT. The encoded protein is CSASSLGVHVFF.

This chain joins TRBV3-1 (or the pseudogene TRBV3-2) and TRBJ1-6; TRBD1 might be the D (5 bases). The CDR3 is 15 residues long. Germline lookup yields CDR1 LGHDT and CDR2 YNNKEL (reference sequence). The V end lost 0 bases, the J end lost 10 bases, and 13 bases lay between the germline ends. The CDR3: CASSQDSGTGSPLHF. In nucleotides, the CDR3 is TGTGCCAGCAGCCAAGATTCAGGGACTGGGTCACCCCTCCACTTT.

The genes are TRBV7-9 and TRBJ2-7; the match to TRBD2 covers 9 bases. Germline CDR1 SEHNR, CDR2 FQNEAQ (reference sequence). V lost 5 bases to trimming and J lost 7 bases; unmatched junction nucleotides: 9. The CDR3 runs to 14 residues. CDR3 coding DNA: TGTGCCAGCAGCAGCACTGGACTAGCGTGGGAGCAGTACTTC. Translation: CASSSTGLAWEQYF.

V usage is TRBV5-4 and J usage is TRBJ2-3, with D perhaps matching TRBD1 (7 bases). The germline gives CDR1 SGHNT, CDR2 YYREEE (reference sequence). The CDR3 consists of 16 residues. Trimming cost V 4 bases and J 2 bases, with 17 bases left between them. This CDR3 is CASSEPGGKFTDTQYF. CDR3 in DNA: TGTGCCAGCAGCGAACCAGGGGGGAAGTTCACAGATACGCAGTATTTT.

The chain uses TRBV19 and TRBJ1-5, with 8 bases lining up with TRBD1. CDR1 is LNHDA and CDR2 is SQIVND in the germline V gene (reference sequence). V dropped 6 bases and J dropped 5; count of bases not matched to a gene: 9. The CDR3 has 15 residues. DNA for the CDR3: TGTGCCAGTAGCACCCAGGGGGCTGGTTATCAGCCCCAGCATTTT. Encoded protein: CASSTQGAGYQPQHF.

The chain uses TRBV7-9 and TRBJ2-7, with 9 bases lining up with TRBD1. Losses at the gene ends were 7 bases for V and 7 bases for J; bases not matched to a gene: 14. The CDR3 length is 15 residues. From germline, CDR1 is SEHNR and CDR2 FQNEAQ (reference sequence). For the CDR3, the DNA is TGTGCCAGCACTACGACCGGGACAGGGATTCGGGAGCAGTACTTC. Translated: CASTTTGTGIREQYF. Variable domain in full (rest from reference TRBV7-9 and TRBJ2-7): DTGVSQNPRHKITKRGQNVTFRCDPISEHNRLYWYRQTLGQGPEFLTYFQNEAQLEKSRLLSDRFSAERPKGSFSTLEIQRTEQGDSAMYLCASTTTGTGIREQYFGPGTRLTVT.

The CDR3 bases are TGCGCCAGCAGCTTGGAGGAACTGAACACTGAAGCTTTCTTT. This encodes CASSLEELNTEAFF. The chain joins TRBV5-1 to TRBJ1-1; D is undetermined. Germline CDR1 reads SGHRS; CDR2 reads YFSETQ. Trimming stripped 0 bases from V and 0 bases from J, with 6 bases between. The CDR3 runs 14 residues.

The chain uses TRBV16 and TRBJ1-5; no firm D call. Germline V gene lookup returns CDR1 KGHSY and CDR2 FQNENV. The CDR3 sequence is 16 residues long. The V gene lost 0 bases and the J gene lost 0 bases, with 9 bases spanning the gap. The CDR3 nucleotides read TGTGCCAGCAGCCAATCAGAACTTTATAGCAATCAGCCCCAGCATTTT. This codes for CASSQSELYSNQPQHF.

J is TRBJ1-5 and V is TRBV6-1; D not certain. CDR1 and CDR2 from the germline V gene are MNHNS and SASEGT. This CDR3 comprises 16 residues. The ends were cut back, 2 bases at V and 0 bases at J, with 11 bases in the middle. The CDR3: CASSEPTPNSNQPQHF. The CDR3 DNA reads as TGTGCCAGCAGTGAACCTACACCGAATAGCAATCAGCCCCAGCATTTT.

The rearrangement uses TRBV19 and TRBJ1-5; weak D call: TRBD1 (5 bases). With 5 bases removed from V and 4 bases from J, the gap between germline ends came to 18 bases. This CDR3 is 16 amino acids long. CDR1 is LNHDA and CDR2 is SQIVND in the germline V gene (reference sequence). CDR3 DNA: TGTGCCAGTAGTGTTGAGGCAGGGCTACCTAATCAGCCCCAGCATTTT. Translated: CASSVEAGLPNQPQHF.

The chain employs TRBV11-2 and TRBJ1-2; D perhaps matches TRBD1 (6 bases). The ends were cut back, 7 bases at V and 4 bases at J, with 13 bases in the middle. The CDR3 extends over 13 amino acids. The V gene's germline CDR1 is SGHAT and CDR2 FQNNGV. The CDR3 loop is CASTRTARYGYTF. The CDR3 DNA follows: TGTGCCAGCACCCGGACAGCCCGCTATGGCTACACCTTC.

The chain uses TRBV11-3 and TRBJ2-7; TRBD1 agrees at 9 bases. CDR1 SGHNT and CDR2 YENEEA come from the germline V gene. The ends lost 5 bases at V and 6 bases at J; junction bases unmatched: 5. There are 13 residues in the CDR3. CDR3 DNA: TGTGCCAGCAGCCGGGACAGGGTCGGCGAGCAGTACTTC. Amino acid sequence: CASSRDRVGEQYF.

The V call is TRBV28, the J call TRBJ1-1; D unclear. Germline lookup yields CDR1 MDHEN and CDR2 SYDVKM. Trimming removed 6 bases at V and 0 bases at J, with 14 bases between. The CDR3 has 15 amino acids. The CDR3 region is CASRDEGSLNTEAFF. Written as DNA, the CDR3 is TGTGCCAGCAGAGATGAAGGGTCCCTGAACACTGAAGCTTTCTTT.

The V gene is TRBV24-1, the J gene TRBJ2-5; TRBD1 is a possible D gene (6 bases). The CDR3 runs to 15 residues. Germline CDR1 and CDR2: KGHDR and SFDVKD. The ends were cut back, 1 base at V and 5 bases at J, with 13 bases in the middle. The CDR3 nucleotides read TGTGCCACCAGTGATTTTACAGGGCCTGGGGAGACCCAGTACTTC. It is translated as CATSDFTGPGETQYF.

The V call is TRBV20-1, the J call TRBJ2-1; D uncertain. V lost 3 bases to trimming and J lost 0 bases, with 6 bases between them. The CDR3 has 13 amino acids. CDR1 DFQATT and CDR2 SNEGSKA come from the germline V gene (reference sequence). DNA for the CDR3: TGCAGTGCTAGTAGAGGCTCCTACAATGAGCAGTTCTTC. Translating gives CSASRGSYNEQFF.

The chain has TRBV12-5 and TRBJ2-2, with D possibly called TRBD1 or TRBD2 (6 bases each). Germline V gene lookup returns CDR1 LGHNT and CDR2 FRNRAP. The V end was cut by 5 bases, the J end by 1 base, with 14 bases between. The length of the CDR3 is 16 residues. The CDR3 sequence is CASGGGGSKNTGELFF. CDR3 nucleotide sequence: TGTGCTAGTGGTGGAGGGGGTTCCAAGAACACCGGGGAGCTGTTTTTT.

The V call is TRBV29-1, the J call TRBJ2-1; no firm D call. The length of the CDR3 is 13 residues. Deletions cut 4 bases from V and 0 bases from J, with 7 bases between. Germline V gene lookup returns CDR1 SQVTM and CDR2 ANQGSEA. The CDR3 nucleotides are TGCAGCGTTGTTTCCAGCTCCTACAATGAGCAGTTCTTC. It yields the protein CSVVSSSYNEQFF.

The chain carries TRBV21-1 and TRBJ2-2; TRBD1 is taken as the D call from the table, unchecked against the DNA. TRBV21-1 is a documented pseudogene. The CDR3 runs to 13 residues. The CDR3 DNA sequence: TGTGCCAGCAGAGTAATGGCCACCGGGGAGCTGTTTTTT. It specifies CASRVMATGELFF.

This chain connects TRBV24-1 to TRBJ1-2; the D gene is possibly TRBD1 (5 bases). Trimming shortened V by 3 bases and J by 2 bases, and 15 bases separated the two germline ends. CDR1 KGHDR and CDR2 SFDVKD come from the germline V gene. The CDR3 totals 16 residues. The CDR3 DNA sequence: TGTGCCACCAGTGATCCCTCCGAGGGGCCCAACTATGGCTACACCTTC. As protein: CATSDPSEGPNYGYTF.

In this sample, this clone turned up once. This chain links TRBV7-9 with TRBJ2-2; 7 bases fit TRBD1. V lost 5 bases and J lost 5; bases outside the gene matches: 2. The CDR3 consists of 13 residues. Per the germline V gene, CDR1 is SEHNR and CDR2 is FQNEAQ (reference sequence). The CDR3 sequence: CASSGTATGELFF. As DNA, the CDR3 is TGTGCCAGCAGCGGGACAGCGACCGGGGAGCTGTTTTTT.

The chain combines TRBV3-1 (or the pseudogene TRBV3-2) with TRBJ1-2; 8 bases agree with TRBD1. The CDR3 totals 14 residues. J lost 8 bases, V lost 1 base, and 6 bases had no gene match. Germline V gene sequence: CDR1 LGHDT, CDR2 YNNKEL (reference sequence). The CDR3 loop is CASSQVQGAWGYTF. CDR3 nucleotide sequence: TGTGCCAGCAGCCAAGTGCAGGGGGCTTGGGGCTACACCTTC.